This T cell receptor (beta chain) derives from a study of T-cell reconstitution after alpha-beta-depleted transplantation in children. Preparation of the TCRbeta library was carried out with unique molecular identifiers. MiXCR, applied by TCRdb to the PCR reads, yields one record per CDR3 protein. The sample shows a few hundred thousand distinct CDR3 sequences, 10% to 15% of them seen only once. Germline CDR1 LGHDT, CDR2 YNNKEL (reference sequence). V lost 1 base and J lost 0, with 10 bases in between. This CDR3 has 15 amino acids. Notes on this clonotype: Its antigen remains unknown.

Study-wide points: Day-60 TCRbeta diversity that was high in some patients was derived from surviving recipient T cells and thymic progenitors.

The rearrangement joins TRBV3-1 to TRBJ2-7; D may be TRBD2 (6 bases). The TCR comes from a male patient between 10 and 17 years old who had a stem cell transplant for acute myeloid leukemia, so the T cells may come from the graft donor. This material consisted of PBMCs, mostly from graft donor cells, taken 360 days after TCRalphabeta/CD19-depleted stem cell transplant. The CDR3 spells CASSQAAGSSYEQYF. In nucleotides, the CDR3 is TGTGCCAGCAGCCAAGCCGCGGGGAGCTCCTACGAGCAGTACTTC.